A single sample is the source of the 26 T cell receptor beta chains below, sequenced in a study of beta chain features in type 1 diabetes. General study findings and limits: When Type 1 diabetes patients were examined, their TCRB CDR3s proved moderately but significantly shorter in all four CD4+ subsets.

TCRB transcripts that were expressed got sequenced, as all of the isolated RNA had been reverse transcribed. The protocol was immunoSEQ multiplex PCR, while the TCRdb copy is restricted to in-frame clones and leaves out a portion. Of 150,000 or so clones listed, 6.5% to 10% were seen once; the top ten hold approximately 0.56%. These receptors have no known antigen. The sequenced material came from central memory CD4+ T cells from blood. Source of these receptors: a woman younger than 35 with type 1 diabetes.

The CDR3 reads CATSRDGGWATIYF. CDR3 DNA: TGTGCCACCAGCAGAGATGGTGGGTGGGCCACCATATATTTT. This rearrangement joins TRBV15 to TRBJ1-3; D is unclear. V lost 0 bases and J 9 bases, leaving 12 bases between the germline ends. The CDR3 totals 14 residues. Germline CDR1 LNHNV, CDR2 YYDKDF (reference sequence).

The chain employs TRBV6-5 and TRBJ2-7, with 9 bases fitting TRBD1. CDR1 and CDR2 (germline): MNHEY, SVGAGI. V dropped 3 bases and J dropped 6; count of bases not matched to a gene: 9. The CDR3 extends over 15 amino acids. The CDR3 sequence: CASSYSGTGIREQYF. The CDR3 DNA follows: TGTGCCAGCAGTTATTCTGGGACAGGGATCCGCGAGCAGTACTTC.

The chain employs TRBV28 and TRBJ2-2, with 9 bases that match TRBD1. Germline CDR1 MDHEN, CDR2 SYDVKM. V gave up 4 bases and J gave up 6 bases; unmatched junction bases: 9. CDR3 size: 16 residues. CDR3 sequence: CASSSAGTGTAGELFF. CDR3 sequence (DNA): TGTGCCAGCAGTTCCGCCGGGACAGGGACGGCCGGGGAGCTGTTTTTT.

This clone was seen ten or more times. The J gene is TRBJ1-3, the V gene TRBV10-3; 7 positions agree with TRBD1. Germline V lookup: CDR1 ENHRY, CDR2 SYGVKD. CDR3 length: 14 amino acids. V dropped 6 bases and J dropped 0; count of bases not matched to a gene: 2. The CDR3 sequence is CAIRGDSSGNTIYF. CDR3 coding DNA: TGTGCCATCAGGGGGGACAGCTCTGGAAACACCATATATTTT.

The chain links TRBV25-1 to TRBJ1-4; 7 nucleotides agree with TRBD1. The trim removed 0 bases at V and 4 bases at J, leaving 5 bases unmatched. The CDR3 covers 16 residues. CDR1 is MGHDK and CDR2 is SYGVNS in the germline V gene. This CDR3 is CASSEYSGQYNEKLFF. In nucleotides, the CDR3 is TGTGCCAGCAGTGAATATTCGGGACAGTATAATGAAAAACTGTTTTTT.

This clone was found a few times. V is TRBV10-2 and J is TRBJ1-1, with TRBD1 identical over 8 bases. Germline V gene sequence: CDR1 WSHSY, CDR2 SAAADI. The trim removed 7 bases at V and 4 bases at J, leaving 11 bases unmatched. CDR3 length: 15 amino acids. CDR3 protein: CASNTRQGIFTEAFF. In DNA, the CDR3 is TGCGCCAGCAACACCAGACAGGGGATCTTCACTGAAGCTTTCTTT.

This clone was seen only a few times. In DNA form, the CDR3 reads TGCGCCAGCAGTGAGACGGGGAATTCACCCCTCCACTTT. It encodes CASSETGNSPLHF. This chain connects TRBV10-1 to TRBJ1-6; D remains unclear. Per the germline V gene, CDR1 is WNHNN and CDR2 is SYGVQD (reference sequence). Trimming removed 2 bases at V and 7 bases at J, with 6 bases between. The CDR3 contains 13 residues.

A few counts support this clone. The chain recombines TRBV7-9 with TRBJ1-1; D possibly corresponds to TRBD1 (5 bases). The V and J ends lost 5 bases and 3 bases respectively, with 13 bases between them. The CDR3 consists of 14 residues. Germline V gene lookup returns CDR1 SEHNR and CDR2 FQNEAQ (reference sequence). Here the CDR3 DNA reads TGTGCCAGCAGCCCGGGAGACAGTTACACTGAAGCTTTCTTT. Translated: CASSPGDSYTEAFF.

This clone occurred a few times. The chain recombines TRBV2 with TRBJ1-2, with D unclear. The CDR3 contains 14 residues. V was pared by 10 bases and J by 0 bases, with 15 bases between. CDR1 and CDR2 from the germline V gene are SNHLY and FYNNEI. The CDR3, as DNA: TGTGCCACCCTCATGTCGGGGTCTAACTATGGCTACACCTTC. Protein: CATLMSGSNYGYTF.

The chain carries TRBV5-4 and TRBJ2-3, with 11 bases aligning to TRBD2. The CDR3 is made up of 18 amino acids. J gave up 2 bases and V 0 bases, and 8 bases lay outside the gene matches. Germline CDR1 is SGHNT and CDR2 is YYREEE (reference sequence). In DNA, the CDR3 is TGTGCCAGCAGCTTGGGGTCTAGCGGGGGGTTATCCACAGATACGCAGTATTTT. Its translation: CASSLGSSGGLSTDTQYF. Full variable domain (rest looked up from reference TRBV5-4 and TRBJ2-3): ETGVTQSPTHLIKTRGQQVTLRCSSQSGHNTVSWYQQALGQGPQFIFQYYREEENGRGNFPPRFSGLQFPNYSSELNVNALELDDSALYLCASSLGSSGGLSTDTQYFGPGTRLTVL.

This clone came up a few times. The V and J genes are TRBV7-9 and TRBJ2-2; TRBD1 is a possible D gene (5 bases). CDR1 is SEHNR, CDR2 FQNEAQ, per germline (reference sequence). The CDR3 length is 12 residues. V shed 5 bases and J shed 9 bases, with 10 bases lying between them. CDR3 DNA: TGTGCCAGCAGCCTCCAGGGCAGGGAGCTGTTTTTT. It yields the protein CASSLQGRELFF.

In its sample, this clone was seen a few times. The V call is TRBV11-2, the J call TRBJ2-1, with 12 bases identical to TRBD2. Germline CDR1 reads SGHAT; CDR2 reads FQNNGV. The J segment lost 10 bases and the V segment lost 5 bases, leaving 12 bases of the junction unmatched. CDR3 length: 16 amino acids. The CDR3 bases are TGTGCCAGCAGCCTCCATATGACTAGCGGGAGTCCCGAGCAGTTCTTC. This encodes CASSLHMTSGSPEQFF.

This clone appeared a few times. The chain couples TRBV5-1 to TRBJ2-5; 9 positions match TRBD1. The V segment lost 3 bases and the J segment 5 bases; nucleotides outside the gene matches: 5. Germline V gene sequence: CDR1 SGHRS, CDR2 YFSETQ. The CDR3 extends over 14 amino acids. In DNA, the CDR3 is TGCGCCAGCAGCTGGGGACAGGGTGTGGAGACCCAGTACTTC. Translation gives CASSWGQGVETQYF.

A few counts support this clone. The chain carries TRBV19 and TRBJ1-2; D gene unclear. There are 14 residues in the CDR3. The germline gives CDR1 LNHDA, CDR2 SQIVND (reference sequence). V lost 9 bases, J lost 4 bases, and 18 bases lay in between. The CDR3, as DNA: TGTGCCAGCACCATACCCGAGAGGGCCTATGGCTACACCTTC. It translates to CASTIPERAYGYTF.

This clone was found a few times. The J gene is TRBJ2-7, the V gene TRBV13, with D possibly TRBD1 on 7 matching bases. Per germline, CDR1 PRHDT and CDR2 FYEKMQ (reference sequence). This CDR3 comprises 14 residues. V lost 5 bases and J lost 2, with 13 bases in between. CDR3 bases: TGTGCCAGCAGCCCAGGGGGGAGGACCTACGAGCAGTACTTC. Its translation: CASSPGGRTYEQYF.

The J gene is TRBJ2-1, the V gene TRBV11-2; TRBD1 might be the D (6 bases). V was shortened by 4 bases and J by 0 bases, with 13 bases between the two germline ends. Germline V CDR1 and CDR2: SGHAT, FQNNGV. The CDR3 loop spans 16 amino acids. The CDR3 sequence is CASSSLGASSYNEQFF. DNA of the CDR3: TGTGCCAGCAGCTCCCTGGGGGCTAGCTCCTACAATGAGCAGTTCTTC.

A note on this clone: This sample includes further DNA sequences coding for the same CDR3. This chain uses TRBV27 with TRBJ2-3, with D possibly matching TRBD1 (5 bases). The V end was cut by 6 bases, the J end by 2 bases, with 9 bases between. The CDR3 consists of 13 residues. CDR1 and CDR2 from the germline V gene are MNHEY and SMNVEV (reference sequence). In DNA form, the CDR3 reads TGTGCCAGCAGAGCAGGGAACACAGATACGCAGTATTTT. Protein: CASRAGNTDTQYF.

This clone was recorded a few times. This chain uses TRBV14 with TRBJ2-5; D unclear. Trimming removed 1 base at V and 3 bases at J, with 18 bases between. The CDR3 has 17 amino acids. The germline V gene has CDR1 SGHDN and CDR2 FVKESK. The chain's CDR3 is CASSQGAGSGRKETQYF. Here the CDR3 DNA reads TGTGCCAGCAGCCAAGGGGCCGGATCCGGCCGGAAAGAGACCCAGTACTTC.

The sample holds a few counts of this clone. The chain combines TRBV29-1 with TRBJ2-6; weak D call: TRBD2 (6 bases). The V end lost 4 bases, the J end lost 3 bases, and 10 bases lay between the germline ends. CDR3 length equals 14 residues. Germline V gene lookup returns CDR1 SQVTM and CDR2 ANQGSEA. CDR3 in DNA: TGCAGCGTTGGGGGGACTCGTGGGGCCAACGTCCTGACTTTC. It is translated as CSVGGTRGANVLTF.

This clone was recorded a few times. The V and J genes are TRBV18 and TRBJ1-1; D ambiguous. The CDR3 loop spans 15 amino acids. The ends were cut back, 3 bases at V and 5 bases at J, with 16 bases in the middle. Germline CDR1 reads KGHSH; CDR2 reads LQKENI. Here the CDR3 reads CASSPPRTGDTEAFF. CDR3 coding DNA: TGTGCCAGCTCACCCCCTCGGACTGGAGATACTGAAGCTTTCTTT.

This clone appeared a few times. The rearrangement joins TRBV4-3 to TRBJ2-4, with 8 bases lining up with TRBD2. CDR1 is LGHNA, CDR2 YSLEER, per germline. Trimming took 2 bases from V and 8 from J; bases not matched to a gene: 8. The CDR3 is 15 amino acids. The CDR3 coding sequence is TGCGCCAGCAGCCAAAGGTCCAGCGGGGGTGACATTCAGTACTTC. Translation gives CASSQRSSGGDIQYF.

The chain employs TRBV5-1 and TRBJ2-3; 8 positions agree with TRBD1. The CDR3 is made up of 14 amino acids. The germline gives CDR1 SGHRS, CDR2 YFSETQ. J gave up 3 bases and V 4 bases, and 4 bases lay outside the gene matches. The CDR3 loop reads CASSTDRVTDTQYF. The CDR3 bases are TGCGCCAGCAGCACGGACAGGGTGACAGATACGCAGTATTTT.

This clone was recorded a few times. This chain uses TRBV6-5 with TRBJ1-1; 8 bases match TRBD1. Germline V CDR1 and CDR2: MNHEY, SVGAGI. V gave up 6 bases and J gave up 4 bases; unmatched junction bases: 7. The CDR3 consists of 14 residues. CDR3 residues: CASRAGGEGTEAFF. CDR3 nucleotides: TGTGCCAGCAGGGCAGGGGGCGAGGGCACTGAAGCTTTCTTT.

This clone was seen more than once but under ten times. This chain connects TRBV4-2 to TRBJ2-7; D gene unclear. In germline, CDR1 is LGHNA, CDR2 YNFKEQ. The CDR3 runs 14 residues. Between the trimmed V and J ends, which lost 1 base and 2 bases, there was a span of 9 bases. The CDR3 sequence: CASSQVTGPYEQYF. The CDR3 region has the DNA TGTGCCAGCAGCCAAGTAACCGGTCCCTACGAGCAGTACTTC.

This clone was seen more than once but under ten times. This chain joins TRBV4-1 and TRBJ1-2; weak D call: TRBD1 (5 bases). Trimming removed 2 bases from V and 4 bases from J, with 14 bases in between. Germline loops: CDR1 MGHRA, CDR2 YSYEKL. This CDR3 spans 15 amino acids. The CDR3 reads CASSQTWGTTYGYTF. In DNA, the CDR3 is TGCGCCAGCAGCCAAACGTGGGGCACTACCTATGGCTACACCTTC.

The gene calls are TRBV11-3 and TRBJ2-1; unclear D gene. CDR3 length: 13 amino acids. Trimming pared 1 base from V and 4 bases from J, leaving 5 bases between. The germline V gene has CDR1 SGHNT and CDR2 YENEEA. This chain's CDR3 is CASSLGAYNEQFF. CDR3 nucleotides: TGTGCCAGCAGCTTAGGGGCGTACAATGAGCAGTTCTTC.